This section outlines one T cell receptor (beta chain) sequence together with its context. The antigen remains unidentified. The assay was immunoSEQ multiplex PCR, and TCRdb's table has in-frame clones only and misses some. The sample carries 27,000 or so clones, about two thirds recorded once. The sample comes from a study of CD4 T cells in relation to SARS-CoV-2 and coronaviruses. The overall study: PBMCs were cultured with antigen for roughly 11 days before TCR beta sequencing. Shared crossreactive spike epitopes were mapped to their HLA restriction.

Study results and caveats: In around 63% of donors, memory CD4+ clonotypes crossrecognized SARS-CoV-2 and at least one common cold coronavirus spike.

CD4+ T cells from unexposed donors were obtained before the COVID-19 pandemic (2011-2018). After about 10 days of culture, CD4+ T cells were isolated. Unexposed-donor CD4+ T cells were probed with SARS-CoV-2 S/N and four cold-coronavirus spikes, cells permitting. The source of this sequence is a human donor in good health. Sequenced: CD4+ T cells from PBMCs, cultured in vitro.

The CDR3: CASSPSAGVGSTDTQYF. The CDR3 DNA sequence: TGCGCCAGCAGCCCCTCTGCCGGGGTGGGCAGCACAGATACGCAGTATTTT. V gene TRBV5-1 combines with J gene TRBJ2-3; TRBD2 is a possible D gene (5 bases). Looked up from germline, CDR1 is SGHRS and CDR2 is YFSETQ. V gave up 4 bases and J gave up 0 bases, with 18 bases separating them. The CDR3 consists of 17 residues.